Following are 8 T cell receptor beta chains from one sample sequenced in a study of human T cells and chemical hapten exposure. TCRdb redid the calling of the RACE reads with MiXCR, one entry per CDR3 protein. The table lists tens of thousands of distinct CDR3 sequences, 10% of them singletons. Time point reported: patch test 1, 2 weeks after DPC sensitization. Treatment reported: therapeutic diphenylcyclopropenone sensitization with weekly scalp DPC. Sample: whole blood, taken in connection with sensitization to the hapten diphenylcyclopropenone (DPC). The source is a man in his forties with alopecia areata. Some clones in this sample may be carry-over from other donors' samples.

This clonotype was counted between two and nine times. CDR3 loop: CASSLGVANTDTQYF. Written as DNA, the CDR3 is TGTGCCAGCAGCTTAGGGGTGGCGAACACAGATACGCAGTATTTT. The chain is built from TRBV7-8 and TRBJ2-3; D ambiguous. The germline V gene has CDR1 SGHVS and CDR2 FQNEAQ. V gave up 1 base and J gave up 2 bases, with 10 bases separating them. This CDR3 spans 15 amino acids.

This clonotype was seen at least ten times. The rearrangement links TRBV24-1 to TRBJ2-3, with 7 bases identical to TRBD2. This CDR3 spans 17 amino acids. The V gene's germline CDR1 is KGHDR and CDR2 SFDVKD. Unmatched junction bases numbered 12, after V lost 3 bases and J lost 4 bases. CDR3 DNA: TGTGCCACCAGTGATCCATTGACTAGCTTCCTTGCAGATACGCAGTATTTT. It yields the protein CATSDPLTSFLADTQYF.

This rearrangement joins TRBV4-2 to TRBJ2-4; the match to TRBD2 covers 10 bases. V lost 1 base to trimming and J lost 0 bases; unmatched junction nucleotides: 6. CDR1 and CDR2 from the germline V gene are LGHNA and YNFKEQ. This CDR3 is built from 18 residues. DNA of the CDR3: TGTGCCAGCAGCCAAGGACTAGCGGGCGGTCTAGCCAAAAACATTCAGTACTTC. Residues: CASSQGLAGGLAKNIQYF.

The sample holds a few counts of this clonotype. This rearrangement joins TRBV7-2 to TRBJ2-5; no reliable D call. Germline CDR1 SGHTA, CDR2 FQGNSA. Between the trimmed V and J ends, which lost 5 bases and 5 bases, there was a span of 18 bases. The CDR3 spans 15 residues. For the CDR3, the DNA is TGTGCCAGCAGCCCTTATGCGGATCCTAATGAGACCCAGTACTTC. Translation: CASSPYADPNETQYF.

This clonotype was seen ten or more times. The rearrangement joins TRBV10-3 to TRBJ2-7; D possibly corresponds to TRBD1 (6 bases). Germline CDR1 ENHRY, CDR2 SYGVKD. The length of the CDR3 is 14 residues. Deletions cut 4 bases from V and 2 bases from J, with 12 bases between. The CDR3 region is CAISAQGYPYEQYF. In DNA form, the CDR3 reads TGTGCCATCAGTGCCCAGGGGTACCCCTACGAGCAGTACTTC.

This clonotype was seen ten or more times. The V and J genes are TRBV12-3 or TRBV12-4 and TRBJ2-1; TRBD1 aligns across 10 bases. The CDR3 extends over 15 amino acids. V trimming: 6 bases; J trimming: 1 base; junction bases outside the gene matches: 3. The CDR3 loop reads CASRQDRGSYNEQFF. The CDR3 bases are TGTGCCAGCAGACAGGACAGGGGGTCCTACAATGAGCAGTTCTTC.

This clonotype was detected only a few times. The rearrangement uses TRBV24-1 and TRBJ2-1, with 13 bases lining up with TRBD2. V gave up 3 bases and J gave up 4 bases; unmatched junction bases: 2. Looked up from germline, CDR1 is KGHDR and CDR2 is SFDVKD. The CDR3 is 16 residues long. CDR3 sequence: CATSDPGLAGYNEQFF. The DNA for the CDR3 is TGTGCCACCAGTGATCCGGGACTAGCGGGATACAATGAGCAGTTCTTC.

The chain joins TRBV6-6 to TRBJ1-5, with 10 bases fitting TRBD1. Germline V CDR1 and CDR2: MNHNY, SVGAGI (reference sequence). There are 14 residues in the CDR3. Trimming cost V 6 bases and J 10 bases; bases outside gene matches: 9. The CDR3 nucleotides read TGTGCCAGCAGCCCGGACAGGGGGTTTTCACCCCAGCATTTT. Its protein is CASSPDRGFSPQHF.